This TCR beta chain was captured in a study of molecular identifiers for immune sequencing clone quantification. TCRdb itself ran the PCR reads through MiXCR, one entry per CDR3 protein. The sample gives 490,000 or so distinct CDR3 sequences, roughly 24% of which show up once; approximately 0.76% is in the top ten. There are 15 residues in the CDR3. Germline CDR1 reads SGHTA; CDR2 reads FQGNSA. There are a few counts of this clonotype. Mismatch with germline at one junction end may stem from a read error. The clonotype comes from a human donor in good health. Some libraries in this study had Jurkat cell RNA spiked in. The rearrangement uses TRBV7-2 and TRBJ2-1, with TRBD2 matching over 11 bases. The sample comprised naive CD8+ T cells from blood, with Jurkat cell RNA spiked in. Subset defined: FACS-sorted CD8+CD4-CCR7+CD45RA+ naive T cells. CDR3 sequence reads: CASSIAGGPYNEQFF. CDR3 nucleotide sequence: TGTGCCAGCAGCATAGCGGGGGGGCCGTACAATGAGCAGTTCTTC.